These T cell receptor beta chains were read from a single sample in a study of cytomegalovirus exposure and HLA in healthy donors. Clones were read by immunoSEQ multiplex PCR, and TCRdb kept only the in-frame ones, dropping some. The table includes around 150,000 clones, 88% detected once. Sequencing input: PBMCs. Receptors were obtained from a middle-aged woman in good health and CMV-seronegative. Both conserved end residues are part of each CDR3. Fields, in order: CDR3 DNA, CDR3 protein, V gene, CDR3 length, J gene, clone size, D gene. A D gene is named only where the DNA matches it firmly. Clone size is stated in some rows and not others, as once, few, many or a class when expanded.

TGTTCCAGCAGCCCAATCCCCGGACTGCGGGTCGATGAGCAGTTCTTC | CSSSPIPGLRVDEQFF | TRBV7-9 | 16 | TRBJ2-1 | - | -
TGTGCCAGCATTAGAGTAGCGGGAGAAGAGACCCAGTACTTC | CASIRVAGEETQYF | TRBV6-5 | 14 | TRBJ2-5 | - | TRBD2
TGTGCCAGCAGCGCCAGACTAGCGGGAGAACAGGCCTACGAGCAGTACTTC | CASSARLAGEQAYEQYF | TRBV7-9 | 17 | TRBJ2-7 | - | TRBD2
TGTGCCAGCAGTCCGCCGGGGAAGGAGCAGTACTTC | CASSPPGKEQYF | TRBV6-6 | 12 | TRBJ2-7 | once | -
TGTGCCAGCTCACCACATCAGGGTTCCCCCGAGCAGTACTTC | CASSPHQGSPEQYF | TRBV18 | 14 | TRBJ2-7 | - | -
TGCGCCAGCAGTGAGTCCACAGGGGTTTCCCAGTCCTACACCTTC | CASSESTGVSQSYTF | TRBV10-1 | 15 | TRBJ1-2 | once | TRBD1
TGTGCCAGCAGCTTCGGCAGCGCCTACGAGCAGTACTTC | CASSFGSAYEQYF | TRBV5-6 | 13 | TRBJ2-7 | few | -
TGCGCCAGCAGCATCTTCCCCTCGACAGGGTTTTTTGAAAAACTGTTTTTT | CASSIFPSTGFFEKLFF | TRBV5-1 | 17 | TRBJ1-4 | - | TRBD1
TGCAGCGTCTCAGACAGGTTCAATCAGCCCCAGCATTTT | CSVSDRFNQPQHF | TRBV29-1 | 13 | TRBJ1-5 | - | -
TGTGCCAGCAGTGATGGCTTAGCGGGAGCCTACGAGCAGTACTTC | CASSDGLAGAYEQYF | TRBV6-1 | 15 | TRBJ2-7 | - | TRBD2
TGTGCCAGTATCCCAGGACAGAACACTGAAGCTTTCTTT | CASIPGQNTEAFF | TRBV19 | 13 | TRBJ1-1 | - | -
TGTGCCAGCAGTGCGGGACAGGGTTATGGCTACACCTTC | CASSAGQGYGYTF | TRBV28 | 13 | TRBJ1-2 | - | TRBD1
TGTGCCAGCAGTTACTTCCGCGGGTACACCGGGGAGCTGTTTTTT | CASSYFRGYTGELFF | TRBV6-5 | 15 | TRBJ2-2 | - | -
TGTGCCAGCAGATCCGGGACAGCCCGCGACACCATATATTTT | CASRSGTARDTIYF | TRBV6-1 | 14 | TRBJ1-3 | - | TRBD1
TGTGCCAGCAGCGCAGGACTAGCGGGATCCATGGATACGCAGTATTTT | CASSAGLAGSMDTQYF | TRBV5-4 | 16 | TRBJ2-3 | - | TRBD2
TGTGCCAGCAGCTCCATCAGCCTAGCGAGCCCGAACACCGGGGAGCTGTTTTTT | CASSSISLASPNTGELFF | TRBV13 | 18 | TRBJ2-2 | once | -
TGTGCCAGCAGCCCGAGCCAGGTTATGGGCCCTAATGAAAAACTGTTTTTT | CASSPSQVMGPNEKLFF | TRBV7-8 | 17 | TRBJ1-4 | - | -
TGTGCCAGCAGCTTAGCGTCTACTTCAGCGGGGGAGACCCAGTACTTC | CASSLASTSAGETQYF | TRBV7-2 | 16 | TRBJ2-5 | - | TRBD2
TGTTCCAGCAACCCCAGCGCGGAGACCCAGTACTTC | CSSNPSAETQYF | TRBV7-9 | 12 | TRBJ2-5 | once | -
TGTGCCTCCTCAGCAGCAGGGGCTGGCTACACCTTC | CASSAAGAGYTF | TRBV6-1 | 12 | TRBJ1-2 | - | -
TGTGCCAGCGACGGGACTAGTATTGGTGAGCAGTTCTTC | CASDGTSIGEQFF | TRBV7-9 | 13 | TRBJ2-1 | - | TRBD2
TGCAGCGTTGATAGGGGGCGCATGGATACGCAGTATTTT | CSVDRGRMDTQYF | TRBV29-1 | 13 | TRBJ2-3 | - | TRBD1
TGTGCCAGCAGCTCCGGTTTGAGGGACACTGAAGCTTTCTTT | CASSSGLRDTEAFF | TRBV11-2 | 14 | TRBJ1-1 | - | -
TGTGCCACCTCAGGTTCCGGTGAATGGAGGGACATTCAGTACTTC | CATSGSGEWRDIQYF | TRBV6-6 | 15 | TRBJ2-4 | few | -
TGTGCCAGCAGCTTAGAATCGACAGGGACCCAGTTTGGCTACACCTTC | CASSLESTGTQFGYTF | TRBV7-6 | 16 | TRBJ1-2 | - | TRBD1
TGTGCCACCAGCAGGGAACGGACCAGCGGGCACACAGATACGCAGTATTTT | CATSRERTSGHTDTQYF | TRBV15 | 17 | TRBJ2-3 | - | -
TGTGCCAGCAGCCCAGACAGGGGACGCGGCTACACCTTC | CASSPDRGRGYTF | TRBV6-1 | 13 | TRBJ1-2 | - | TRBD1
TGCAGCGTTTTGGGGGGAGGATACGAGCAGTACTTC | CSVLGGGYEQYF | TRBV29-1 | 12 | TRBJ2-7 | few | -
TGTGCCAGCAGAGGTATCGGGAGTTCTTACGAGCAGTACTTC | CASRGIGSSYEQYF | TRBV27 | 14 | TRBJ2-7 | - | -
TGTGCCACCAGCAGGGGAGGGAGCTCCTACAATGAGCAGTTCTTC | CATSRGGSSYNEQFF | TRBV15 | 15 | TRBJ2-1 | - | TRBD2
TGTGCCAGCAGCTTCCACTACGAGCAGTACTTC | CASSFHYEQYF | TRBV11-2 | 11 | TRBJ2-7 | - | -
TGCGCCAGCACAGGGGCGAATGGGGCCAACGTCCTGACTTTC | CASTGANGANVLTF | TRBV5-1 | 14 | TRBJ2-6 | - | -
TGTGCCAGCACACTAGCGGGAAGGGCATCCTACGAGCAGTACTTC | CASTLAGRASYEQYF | TRBV27 | 15 | TRBJ2-7 | - | TRBD2
TGTGCCAGTAGCAGCCCGGGGTCCACCGGGGAGCTGTTTTTT | CASSSPGSTGELFF | TRBV19 | 14 | TRBJ2-2 | - | -
TGTGCCAGCAGTGCCGCGGTTGGCGATGAGCAGTTCTTC | CASSAAVGDEQFF | TRBV2 | 13 | TRBJ2-1 | - | -
TGTGCCTGGGAAACAGGGGGAGGGGGCTACACCTTC | CAWETGGGGYTF | TRBV30 | 12 | TRBJ1-2 | - | TRBD1
TGTGCCAGCAGCTTAGTAGGGAGGGAGACCCAGTACTTC | CASSLVGRETQYF | TRBV7-6 | 13 | TRBJ2-5 | - | -
TGTGCCAGCAGCTTGGTGGGCGTGGCCGGGGAGCTGTTTTTT | CASSLVGVAGELFF | TRBV5-4 | 14 | TRBJ2-2 | once | -
TGCGCCAGCAGCCCCTACCCTGAGAACACTGAAGCTTTCTTT | CASSPYPENTEAFF | TRBV5-1 | 14 | TRBJ1-1 | - | -
TGTGCCAGCAGTGCAGGGGTTCAAGAGACCCAGTACTTC | CASSAGVQETQYF | TRBV6-1 | 13 | TRBJ2-5 | once | -
TGTGCCAGCAGTCAAGGAACAGGGGGGCCAGATACGCAGTATTTT | CASSQGTGGPDTQYF | TRBV7-3 | 15 | TRBJ2-3 | - | TRBD1
TGCGCCAGCAGCTTGGGGGCACTCCAAGAGACCCAGTACTTC | CASSLGALQETQYF | TRBV5-1 | 14 | TRBJ2-5 | - | -
TGTGCCAGCAGTTCTGACAGGGGGTATAACACCATATATTTT | CASSSDRGYNTIYF | TRBV7-9 | 14 | TRBJ1-3 | - | TRBD1
TGCGCCAGCAGCCTATTACCGGGACAGGGGCCACGAAGGAACACCGGGGAGCTGTTTTTT | CASSLLPGQGPRRNTGELFF | TRBV4-1 | 20 | TRBJ2-2 | - | TRBD1
TGTGCCATCAGTGGTGAGACAGATACGCAGTATTTT | CAISGETDTQYF | TRBV10-3 | 12 | TRBJ2-3 | - | -
TGTGCCAGCAGTTTACCCGGGACAGGGTATATCTCCATATATTTT | CASSLPGTGYISIYF | TRBV28 | 15 | TRBJ1-3 | - | TRBD1
TGTGCCTGGACGGGACAGGGAGTAACGTACGCTGAAGCTTTCTTT | CAWTGQGVTYAEAFF | TRBV30 | 15 | TRBJ1-1 | - | TRBD1
TGTGCCAGCACAAACACCCACGAGCAGTACTTC | CASTNTHEQYF | TRBV6-5 | 11 | TRBJ2-7 | - | -
TGTTCCAGCAGCTTGGCCCGGGACAGGGGAGTGAGAGGGACTGAAGCTTTCTTT | CSSSLARDRGVRGTEAFF | TRBV7-9 | 18 | TRBJ1-1 | - | TRBD1
TGCGCCAGCAGTGAGCTGCGGAGATTCGGCGAGCAGTACTTC | CASSELRRFGEQYF | TRBV10-2 | 14 | TRBJ2-7 | - | -
TGTGCCAGCCAAGGGCCACGAGGGACAGGGGGGACAGATACGCAGTATTTT | CASQGPRGTGGTDTQYF | TRBV2 | 17 | TRBJ2-3 | - | TRBD1
TGTGCCAGTAGTATAGACGGAGCGGGAGGGCCGCTCAATGAGCAGTTCTTC | CASSIDGAGGPLNEQFF | TRBV19 | 17 | TRBJ2-1 | - | TRBD2
TGTGCCTGGCAACTGGGGGGCTATGGCTACACCTTC | CAWQLGGYGYTF | TRBV30 | 12 | TRBJ1-2 | once | -